This T cell receptor beta chain was captured in a study of cytomegalovirus exposure and HLA in healthy donors. The PCR had 60 Vbeta and 13 Jbeta primers. TCRdb's table, derived via immunoSEQ multiplex PCR, lists solely in-frame clones and lacks some. Seen here are some 160,000 clones, 60% to 80% observed once, and the top ten hold more than 1.4%. The material sequenced was PBMCs. This TCR came from a male donor in good health and CMV-seronegative.

In DNA form, the CDR3 reads TGTGCCAGCAGCTTAGAAGAACCTAGCGGTGGGGTGATCTACAATGAGCAGTTCTTC. It yields the protein CASSLEEPSGGVIYNEQFF. This sequence joins TRBV7-9 and TRBJ2-1; 7 nucleotides line up with TRBD2. J was trimmed by 3 bases and V by 1 base; bases with no gene match: 15. Germline V gene data show CDR1 as SEHNR and CDR2 as FQNEAQ (reference sequence). The CDR3 totals 19 residues.